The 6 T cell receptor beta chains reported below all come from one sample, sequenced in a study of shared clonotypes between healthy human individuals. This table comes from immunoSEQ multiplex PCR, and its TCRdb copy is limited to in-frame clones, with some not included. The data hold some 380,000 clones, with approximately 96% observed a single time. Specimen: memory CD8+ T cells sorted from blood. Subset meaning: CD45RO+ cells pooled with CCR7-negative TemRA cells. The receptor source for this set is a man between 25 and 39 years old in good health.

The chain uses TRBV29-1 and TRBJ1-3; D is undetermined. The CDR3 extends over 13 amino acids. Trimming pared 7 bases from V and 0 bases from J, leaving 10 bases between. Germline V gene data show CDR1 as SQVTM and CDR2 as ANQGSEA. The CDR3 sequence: CSAVRGSGNTIYF. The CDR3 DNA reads TGCAGCGCTGTTCGGGGCTCTGGAAACACCATATATTTT.

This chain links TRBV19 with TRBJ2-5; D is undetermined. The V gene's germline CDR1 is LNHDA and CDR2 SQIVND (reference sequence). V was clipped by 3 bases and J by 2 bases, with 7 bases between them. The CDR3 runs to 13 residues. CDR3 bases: TGTGCCAGTAGTATCGGCCCACAAGAGACCCAGTACTTC. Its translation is CASSIGPQETQYF.

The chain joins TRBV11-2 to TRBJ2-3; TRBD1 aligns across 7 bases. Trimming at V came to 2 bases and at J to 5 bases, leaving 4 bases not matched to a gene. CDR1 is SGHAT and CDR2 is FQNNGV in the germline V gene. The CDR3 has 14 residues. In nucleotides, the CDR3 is TGTGCCAGCAGCTTATTAAACAGGGGAGATACGCAGTATTTT. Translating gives CASSLLNRGDTQYF.

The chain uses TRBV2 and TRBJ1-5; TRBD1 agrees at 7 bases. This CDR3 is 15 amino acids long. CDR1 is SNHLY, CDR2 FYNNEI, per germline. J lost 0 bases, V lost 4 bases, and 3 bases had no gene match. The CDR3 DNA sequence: TGTGCCAGCAGTGTACAGGGGAGTAGCAATCAGCCCCAGCATTTT. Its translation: CASSVQGSSNQPQHF.

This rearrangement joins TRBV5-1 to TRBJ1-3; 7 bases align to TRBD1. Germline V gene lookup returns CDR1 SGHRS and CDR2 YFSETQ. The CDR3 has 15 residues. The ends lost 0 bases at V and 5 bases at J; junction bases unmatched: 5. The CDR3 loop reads CASSLEGAARNTIYF. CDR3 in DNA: TGCGCCAGCAGCTTGGAGGGGGCAGCCAGAAACACCATATATTTT.

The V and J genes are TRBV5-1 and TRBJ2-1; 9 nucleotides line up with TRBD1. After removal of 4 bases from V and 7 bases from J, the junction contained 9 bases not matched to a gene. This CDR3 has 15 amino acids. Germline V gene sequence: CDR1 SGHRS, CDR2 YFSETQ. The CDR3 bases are TGCGCCAGCAGCATCACCGGGACAGGGCCAAATGAGCAGTTCTTC. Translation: CASSITGTGPNEQFF.